The next 17 T cell receptor beta chains were all read from a single sample in a study of blood T cell repertoires in COVID-19. Sequencing used immunoSEQ multiplex PCR; TCRdb keeps in-frame clones, though not all of them. The sample has about 250,000 clones; roughly 83% are singletons. Material: peripheral blood. The receptors were sampled from a man aged 80 or over with acute or convalescent COVID-19.

The chain has TRBV6-5 and TRBJ1-5; D not certain. Per germline, CDR1 MNHEY and CDR2 SVGAGI. The CDR3 covers 13 residues. The V gene lost 8 bases and the J gene lost 4 bases, with 12 bases spanning the gap. The CDR3 protein is CASGRPGNQPQHF. For the CDR3, the DNA is TGTGCCAGCGGTCGTCCGGGTAATCAGCCCCAGCATTTT.

Sample share makes this clone medium-sized (0.01 to 0.1%). This chain uses TRBV28 with TRBJ2-7; D gene ambiguous. Germline V gene data show CDR1 as MDHEN and CDR2 as SYDVKM. Trimming took off 1 base at V and 2 bases at J, with 9 bases between the two ends. The CDR3 has 14 residues. CDR3 nucleotide sequence: TGTGCCAGCAGTTTATTCCCCACAGCCTACGAGCAGTACTTC. Amino acid sequence: CASSLFPTAYEQYF.

The rearrangement links TRBV5-4 to TRBJ2-7; D not certain. Germline V gene data show CDR1 as SGHNT and CDR2 as YYREEE (reference sequence). CDR3 length equals 14 residues. V was trimmed by 4 bases and J by 7 bases, leaving 18 bases between them. CDR3 in amino acids: CASSLTFNDDEQYF. The CDR3 DNA reads TGTGCCAGCAGCCTCACTTTCAATGATGATGAGCAGTACTTC.

The V and J genes are TRBV9 and TRBJ2-3; TRBD2 agrees at 12 bases. The CDR3 is made up of 15 amino acids. CDR1 and CDR2 (germline): SGDLS, YYNGEE. With 2 bases clipped from V and 9 bases from J, the junction kept 7 bases outside the gene matches. The CDR3 DNA reads as TGTGCCAGCAGCGTGAGGACTAGCGGGACCCCGACGCAGTATTTT. This encodes CASSVRTSGTPTQYF. Filled out from reference TRBV9 and TRBJ2-3, the complete variable domain reads DSGVTQTPKHLITATGQRVTLRCSPRSGDLSVYWYQQSLDQGLQFLIQYYNGEERAKGNILERFSAQQFPDLHSELNLSSLELGDSALYFCASSVRTSGTPTQYFGPGTRLTVL.

This chain connects TRBV18 to TRBJ2-7; tentative D call: TRBD1 (6 bases). CDR1 is KGHSH, CDR2 LQKENI, per germline. Trimming took 3 bases from V and 7 from J, leaving 13 bases between them. The CDR3 spans 13 residues. The CDR3 DNA sequence: TGTGCCAGCTCACCTACAGGGTTGGGGGAGCAGTACTTC. Encoded protein: CASSPTGLGEQYF.

The chain carries TRBV7-7 and TRBJ2-1; 11 nucleotides align to TRBD2. Germline V gene lookup returns CDR1 SSHAT and CDR2 FNYEAQ (reference sequence). Trimming at V came to 5 bases and at J to 5 bases, leaving 5 bases not matched to a gene. This CDR3 comprises 15 residues. This CDR3 is CASSRTSGLHNEQFF. The CDR3 coding sequence is TGTGCCAGCAGCCGGACTAGCGGGTTACACAATGAGCAGTTCTTC.

The chain carries TRBV2 and TRBJ2-5; 7 bases agree with TRBD2. Germline lookup yields CDR1 SNHLY and CDR2 FYNNEI. V was clipped by 6 bases and J by 2 bases; unmatched bases: 9. The CDR3 contains 15 residues. The CDR3 DNA sequence: TGTGCCAGCAGACGGGCGGGGACTAAACAAGAGACCCAGTACTTC. Translation gives CASRRAGTKQETQYF.

This rearrangement joins TRBV5-1 to TRBJ1-4; 7 positions agree with TRBD1. The junction had 7 bases not matched to a gene; V was cut back by 2 bases and J by 0 bases. CDR3 length: 17 residues. Germline lookup yields CDR1 SGHRS and CDR2 YFSETQ. The CDR3 sequence: CASSFNRGFSTNEKLFF. CDR3 in DNA: TGCGCCAGCAGCTTTAACAGGGGTTTCTCAACTAATGAAAAACTGTTTTTT.

This chain joins TRBV18 and TRBJ1-2; TRBD1 aligns across 12 bases. CDR1 and CDR2 from the germline V gene are KGHSH and LQKENI. The CDR3 totals 18 residues. The V and J ends lost 5 bases and 8 bases, in that order; junction bases with no gene match: 18. The CDR3 region has the DNA TGTGCCAGCTCAGAGGTCCCGGGACAGGGGGCGAGGGTTCGAGGCTACACCTTC. Translated, it gives CASSEVPGQGARVRGYTF.

The table lists this clone with a count of one. As DNA, the CDR3 is TGTGCCAGCAGCCAAGATATGGGCCTTGGCTACACCTTC. This sequence encodes CASSQDMGLGYTF. The chain recombines TRBV4-2 with TRBJ1-2, with D unclear. Per the germline V gene, CDR1 is LGHNA and CDR2 is YNFKEQ. This CDR3 is 13 amino acids long. V was shortened by 0 bases and J by 7 bases, with 9 bases between the two germline ends.

This clone has a single count. This sequence joins TRBV19 and TRBJ1-6, with 7 bases lining up with TRBD1. CDR1 and CDR2 (germline): LNHDA, SQIVND (reference sequence). V lost 5 bases to trimming and J lost 0 bases; unmatched junction nucleotides: 7. This CDR3 contains 17 residues. The CDR3: CASSPRQGSSYNSPLHF. Written as DNA, the CDR3 is TGTGCCAGTAGTCCTCGACAGGGAAGCTCCTATAATTCACCCCTCCACTTT.

The gene calls are TRBV19 and TRBJ1-2, with D perhaps TRBD1 (5 bases). Deletions cut 3 bases from V and 2 bases from J, with 10 bases between. CDR1 is LNHDA, CDR2 SQIVND, per germline (reference sequence). CDR3 size: 14 residues. CDR3 coding DNA: TGTGCCAGTAGTATGGTTTCAGGGAACTATGGCTACACCTTC. It translates to CASSMVSGNYGYTF.

The V and J genes are TRBV11-3 and TRBJ2-2, with 8 positions matching TRBD2. Germline loops: CDR1 SGHNT, CDR2 YENEEA. Trimming at V came to 5 bases and at J to 4 bases, leaving 3 bases not matched to a gene. This CDR3 comprises 14 residues. The CDR3 loop reads CASSHSGVTGELFF. As DNA, the CDR3 is TGTGCCAGCAGCCATAGCGGGGTCACCGGGGAGCTGTTTTTT.

The chain has TRBV5-1 and TRBJ1-2; D ambiguous. The CDR3 loop spans 13 amino acids. Germline values: CDR1 SGHRS, CDR2 YFSETQ. V was shortened by 4 bases and J by 1 base, with 8 bases between the two germline ends. The CDR3 reads CASSHQDNYGYTF. The DNA for the CDR3 is TGCGCCAGCAGCCACCAGGATAACTATGGCTACACCTTC.

The rearrangement joins TRBV6-5 to TRBJ1-1; D remains ambiguous. V was clipped by 6 bases and J by 2 bases, with 4 bases between them. The germline CDR1 and CDR2 sequences are MNHEY and SVGAGI. The CDR3 is 11 residues long. CDR3: CASSTNTEAFF. Written as DNA, the CDR3 is TGTGCCAGCAGCACTAACACTGAAGCTTTCTTT.

Comments on this clone: Different DNA sequences within this sample yield the same CDR3. The chain carries TRBV6-6 and TRBJ1-2, with a weak D call TRBD1 (5 bases). V gave up 6 bases and J gave up 0 bases, with 8 bases separating them. The CDR3 consists of 13 residues. From germline, CDR1 is MNHNY and CDR2 SVGAGI (reference sequence). The CDR3 sequence is CASRRDSNYGYTF. As DNA, the CDR3 is TGTGCCAGCAGGAGGGACTCTAACTATGGCTACACCTTC.

The chain has TRBV7-9 and TRBJ1-2; D is unclear. The CDR3 is 13 residues long. CDR1 is SEHNR, CDR2 FQNEAQ, per germline (reference sequence). V gave up 6 bases and J gave up 2 bases, with 10 bases separating them. The CDR3 DNA is TGTGCCAGCAGGGAGCCGGGGAACTATGGCTACACCTTC. Its protein is CASREPGNYGYTF.